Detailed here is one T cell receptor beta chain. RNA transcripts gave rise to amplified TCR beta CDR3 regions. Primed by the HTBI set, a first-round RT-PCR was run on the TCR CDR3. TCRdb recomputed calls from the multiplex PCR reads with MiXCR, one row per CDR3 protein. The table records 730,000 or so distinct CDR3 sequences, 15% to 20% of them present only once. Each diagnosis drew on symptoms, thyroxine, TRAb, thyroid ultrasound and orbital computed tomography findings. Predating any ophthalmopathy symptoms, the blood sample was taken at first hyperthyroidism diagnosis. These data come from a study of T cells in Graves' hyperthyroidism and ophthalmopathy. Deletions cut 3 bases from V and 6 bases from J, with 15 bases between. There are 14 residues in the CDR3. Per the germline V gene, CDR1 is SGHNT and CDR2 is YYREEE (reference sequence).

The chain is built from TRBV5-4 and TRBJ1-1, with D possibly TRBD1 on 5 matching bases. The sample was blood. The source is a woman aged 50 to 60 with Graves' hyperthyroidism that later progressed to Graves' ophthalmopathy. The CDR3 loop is CASSSGTVGAEAFF. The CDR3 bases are TGTGCCAGCAGCTCCGGGACCGTGGGGGCTGAAGCTTTCTTT.